These T cell receptor beta chains were read from a single sample in a study of shared T cell receptors in the human thymus. TCRdb keeps only in-frame clones here, not all; method: immunoSEQ multiplex PCR. The top ten clones hold roughly 0.0097% of a sample with hundreds of thousands of clones, around 89% of them seen once. This sample also belongs to another study, concerning human thymus T cells.

The sample taken for sequencing was thymocytes. These receptors were taken from a boy under two years old with a congenital heart defect. CDR3s include the opening cysteine and the closing phenylalanine or tryptophan. The order of the fields is J gene, clone size, D gene, V gene, CDR3 DNA, CDR3 protein. D genes are given only for firm matches. Not all rows give a size; the values are once, few, many and, for expanded clones, a class.

j_gene: TRBJ2-1; abundance: NA; d_gene: TRBD2; v_gene: TRBV27; CDR3nt: TGTGCCAGCAGTTTATCTGGGACTACCTACAATGAGCAGTTCTTC; CDR3aa: CASSLSGTTYNEQFF
j_gene: TRBJ1-2; abundance: NA; d_gene: NA; v_gene: TRBV27; CDR3nt: TGTGCCAGCAGTTCGAACAGGGTTAAGAACTATGGCTACACCTTC; CDR3aa: CASSSNRVKNYGYTF
j_gene: TRBJ2-7; abundance: NA; d_gene: TRBD2; v_gene: TRBV30; CDR3nt: TGTGCCTGGAGTCCCGGGACTAGCGGTCCCTACGAGCAGTACTTC; CDR3aa: CAWSPGTSGPYEQYF
j_gene: TRBJ2-1; abundance: NA; d_gene: TRBD2; v_gene: TRBV5-4; CDR3nt: TGTGCCAGCAGCCAAACCCCACTAGCGGGAGGGGGCAATGAGCAGTTCTTC; CDR3aa: CASSQTPLAGGGNEQFF
j_gene: TRBJ1-2; abundance: once; d_gene: TRBD1; v_gene: TRBV28; CDR3nt: TGTGCCAGCAGTTTTCGGGGACAGGGGGCGCGAGGCTACACCTTC; CDR3aa: CASSFRGQGARGYTF
j_gene: TRBJ2-1; abundance: NA; d_gene: TRBD1; v_gene: TRBV11-2; CDR3nt: TGTGCCAGCAGCTCGACCCCGACCTTGACAGGGGATATTTACAATGAGCAGTTCTTC; CDR3aa: CASSSTPTLTGDIYNEQFF
j_gene: TRBJ2-7; abundance: NA; d_gene: TRBD1; v_gene: TRBV14; CDR3nt: TGTGCCAGCAGCCAAGGAATAAGGACAGGGGGAGGCGAGCAGTACTTC; CDR3aa: CASSQGIRTGGGEQYF
j_gene: TRBJ1-3; abundance: NA; d_gene: NA; v_gene: TRBV4-3; CDR3nt: TGCGCCAGCAGCCAAGATACCAGGGCCTCTCCTAACTCTGGAAACACCATATATTTT; CDR3aa: CASSQDTRASPNSGNTIYF
j_gene: TRBJ2-3; abundance: once; d_gene: TRBD2; v_gene: TRBV5-1; CDR3nt: TGCGCCAGCAGCTTAAGCGAGTCGGACCGGGAGGGCCCCAGCACAGATACGCAGTATTTT; CDR3aa: CASSLSESDREGPSTDTQYF
j_gene: TRBJ2-7; abundance: NA; d_gene: NA; v_gene: TRBV11-3; CDR3nt: TGTGCCAGCAGCTTATCTCCACAACATCTCGGGAGCTCCTACGAGCAGTACTTC; CDR3aa: CASSLSPQHLGSSYEQYF
j_gene: TRBJ2-5; abundance: NA; d_gene: NA; v_gene: TRBV27; CDR3nt: TGTGCCAGCAGTTTCCGCAGGGGCGAGACCCAGTACTTC; CDR3aa: CASSFRRGETQYF
j_gene: TRBJ2-3; abundance: NA; d_gene: TRBD1; v_gene: TRBV6-1; CDR3nt: TGTGCCAGCAGCCTAAGGACAGGATACACAGATACGCAGTATTTT; CDR3aa: CASSLRTGYTDTQYF
j_gene: TRBJ2-5; abundance: NA; d_gene: TRBD1; v_gene: TRBV6-5; CDR3nt: TGTGCCAGCAGATCGACAGGGGGAGAGACCCAGTACTTC; CDR3aa: CASRSTGGETQYF
j_gene: TRBJ2-4; abundance: NA; d_gene: TRBD1; v_gene: TRBV14; CDR3nt: TGTGCCAGCAGCCAAGGACCCGGGACAGGACCCATAGCCAAAAACATTCAGTACTTC; CDR3aa: CASSQGPGTGPIAKNIQYF
j_gene: TRBJ2-7; abundance: NA; d_gene: TRBD2; v_gene: TRBV15; CDR3nt: TGTGCCACCAGCAGAGGCGGTAGAAAGCGGGAGGCCTACGAGCAGTACTTC; CDR3aa: CATSRGGRKREAYEQYF
j_gene: TRBJ2-5; abundance: NA; d_gene: TRBD2; v_gene: TRBV5-4; CDR3nt: TGTGCCAGCAGCTTGGGACTAGCGGGAGATGAGACCCAGTACTTC; CDR3aa: CASSLGLAGDETQYF
j_gene: TRBJ2-7; abundance: NA; d_gene: TRBD2; v_gene: TRBV4-3; CDR3nt: TGCGCCAGCAGCCAAGAGGGTGGAGGGAAGCGGGAGCCCCGCTCCTACGAGCAGTACTTC; CDR3aa: CASSQEGGGKREPRSYEQYF
j_gene: TRBJ2-1; abundance: once; d_gene: NA; v_gene: TRBV4-1; CDR3nt: TGCGCCAGCAGCCAAGATAGAGGCGGGGTCTACAATGAGCAGTTCTTC; CDR3aa: CASSQDRGGVYNEQFF
j_gene: TRBJ2-1; abundance: NA; d_gene: NA; v_gene: TRBV5-8; CDR3nt: TGTGCCAGCAGCTTGGTGGGGGGTAAGGGACCCCCACAGTTCTTC; CDR3aa: CASSLVGGKGPPQFF
j_gene: TRBJ2-1; abundance: NA; d_gene: NA; v_gene: TRBV7-9; CDR3nt: TGTGCCAGCACCCCTAGAGGGAGCTCCTACAATGAGCAGTTCTTC; CDR3aa: CASTPRGSSYNEQFF
j_gene: TRBJ2-2; abundance: once; d_gene: TRBD2; v_gene: TRBV12-5; CDR3nt: TGTGCTAGTGGTTTGACTCGGGAGGGCCCCGGGGAGCTGTTTTTT; CDR3aa: CASGLTREGPGELFF
j_gene: TRBJ2-2; abundance: once; d_gene: TRBD1; v_gene: TRBV7-9; CDR3nt: TGTGCCAGCAGCCAAGGACAGGGCCCCGGGGAGCTGTTTTTT; CDR3aa: CASSQGQGPGELFF
j_gene: TRBJ1-5; abundance: NA; d_gene: NA; v_gene: TRBV27; CDR3nt: TGTGCCAGCAGTTTAGACAGATATAGCAATCAGCCCCAGCATTTT; CDR3aa: CASSLDRYSNQPQHF
j_gene: TRBJ2-2; abundance: NA; d_gene: TRBD1; v_gene: TRBV5-4; CDR3nt: TGTGCCAGCAGCTGGGACAGGAACACCGGGGAGCTGTTTTTT; CDR3aa: CASSWDRNTGELFF
j_gene: TRBJ2-1; abundance: NA; d_gene: TRBD2; v_gene: TRBV14; CDR3nt: TGTGCCAGCAGCCCTGGGACTAGCGGGAGGGTGGGAAATGAGCAGTTCTTC; CDR3aa: CASSPGTSGRVGNEQFF
j_gene: TRBJ2-1; abundance: NA; d_gene: NA; v_gene: TRBV27; CDR3nt: TGTGCCAGCAGTTTTCTAGAGTTAGGGGGCAATGAGCAGTTCTTC; CDR3aa: CASSFLELGGNEQFF
j_gene: TRBJ2-1; abundance: NA; d_gene: NA; v_gene: TRBV4-3; CDR3nt: TGCGCCAGCAGCCAAGCCCCCGGACTACAGTTCTTC; CDR3aa: CASSQAPGLQFF
j_gene: TRBJ2-1; abundance: NA; d_gene: TRBD2; v_gene: TRBV27; CDR3nt: TGTGCCAGCAGTTCCGGGACTAGCGGCTACAATGAGCAGTTCTTC; CDR3aa: CASSSGTSGYNEQFF
j_gene: TRBJ2-7; abundance: NA; d_gene: TRBD2; v_gene: TRBV19; CDR3nt: TGTGCCAGTAGTGCCACACTAGCGGCTTCCTACGAGCAGTACTTC; CDR3aa: CASSATLAASYEQYF
j_gene: TRBJ1-1; abundance: NA; d_gene: NA; v_gene: TRBV7-9; CDR3nt: TGTGCCAGCAGCGCTATCAGGGAAGAGAACACTGAAGCTTTCTTT; CDR3aa: CASSAIREENTEAFF
j_gene: TRBJ2-1; abundance: NA; d_gene: NA; v_gene: TRBV28; CDR3nt: TGTGCCAGCAGTTTACGGGCAGGGAACTACAATGAGCAGTTCTTC; CDR3aa: CASSLRAGNYNEQFF
j_gene: TRBJ1-1; abundance: NA; d_gene: NA; v_gene: TRBV5-1; CDR3nt: TGCGCCAGCAGCATAAGTAGGAGTGAAGCTTTCTTT; CDR3aa: CASSISRSEAFF
j_gene: TRBJ1-5; abundance: NA; d_gene: NA; v_gene: TRBV27; CDR3nt: TGTGCCAGCAGTTTATTGTGGGGAGGGAGCAATCAGCCCCAGCATTTT; CDR3aa: CASSLLWGGSNQPQHF
j_gene: TRBJ2-1; abundance: NA; d_gene: NA; v_gene: TRBV4-1; CDR3nt: TGCGCCAGCAGCGTACAGGGACCCCCCTACAATGAGCAGTTCTTC; CDR3aa: CASSVQGPPYNEQFF
j_gene: TRBJ1-1; abundance: NA; d_gene: NA; v_gene: TRBV4-1; CDR3nt: TGCGCCAGCAGCCAAGAAGAAGGGGTAACTGAAGCTTTCTTT; CDR3aa: CASSQEEGVTEAFF
j_gene: TRBJ2-3; abundance: few; d_gene: NA; v_gene: TRBV11-3; CDR3nt: TGTGCCAGCAGCCCCAGAGAAGGGGCGGTGGCGGGCACAGATACGCAGTATTTT; CDR3aa: CASSPREGAVAGTDTQYF
j_gene: TRBJ1-2; abundance: NA; d_gene: NA; v_gene: TRBV4-1; CDR3nt: TGCGCCAGCAGCCAAGTCGTAGGAGCTCGAAAAGACTATGGCTACACCTTC; CDR3aa: CASSQVVGARKDYGYTF
j_gene: TRBJ2-7; abundance: NA; d_gene: TRBD1; v_gene: TRBV10-1; CDR3nt: TGCGCCAGCAGCCAAACAGGGGACGAGCAGTACTTC; CDR3aa: CASSQTGDEQYF
j_gene: TRBJ2-1; abundance: NA; d_gene: NA; v_gene: TRBV27; CDR3nt: TGTGCCAGCAGTCCCCCGATGCGGGGTGAGAGCTCCTACAATGAGCAGTTCTTC; CDR3aa: CASSPPMRGESSYNEQFF
j_gene: TRBJ2-7; abundance: NA; d_gene: NA; v_gene: TRBV5-1; CDR3nt: TGCGCCAGCAGCTTTTCGACTATCCTTAAGCACGAGCAGTACTTT; CDR3aa: CASSFSTILKHEQYF
j_gene: TRBJ1-2; abundance: NA; d_gene: NA; v_gene: TRBV12-5; CDR3nt: TGTGCTCGAGGCGGCTACACCTTC; CDR3aa: CARGGYTF
j_gene: TRBJ2-3; abundance: NA; d_gene: TRBD2; v_gene: TRBV27; CDR3nt: TGTGCCAGCAGTCACCGGACTAGCGGGGACCACACAGATACGCAGTATTTT; CDR3aa: CASSHRTSGDHTDTQYF
j_gene: TRBJ1-5; abundance: NA; d_gene: NA; v_gene: TRBV19; CDR3nt: TGTGCCAGTAGTATAGAGGGGCCTAGCAATCAGCCCCAGCATTTT; CDR3aa: CASSIEGPSNQPQHF
j_gene: TRBJ2-3; abundance: NA; d_gene: TRBD2; v_gene: TRBV27; CDR3nt: TGTGCCAGCAGCAGACAAGCGGGAGGAACCGATACGCAGTATTTT; CDR3aa: CASSRQAGGTDTQYF
j_gene: TRBJ1-5; abundance: NA; d_gene: TRBD1; v_gene: TRBV12-5; CDR3nt: TGTGCTAGTGGCCCTGACAGGGTTCAGCCCCAGCATTTT; CDR3aa: CASGPDRVQPQHF
j_gene: TRBJ1-1; abundance: NA; d_gene: NA; v_gene: TRBV6-5; CDR3nt: TGTGCCAGCAGTTACTGGGACTTGGGGACTGAAGCTTTCTTT; CDR3aa: CASSYWDLGTEAFF
j_gene: TRBJ2-7; abundance: NA; d_gene: NA; v_gene: TRBV21-1; CDR3nt: TGTGCCAGCAGCAAAGCCCCCCGGGAGGGCCCTCGGTACGAGCAGTACTTC; CDR3aa: CASSKAPREGPRYEQYF
j_gene: TRBJ2-7; abundance: NA; d_gene: TRBD2; v_gene: TRBV7-2; CDR3nt: TGTGCCAGCAGCCAGGGACTAGCGGGAGGGCTGAGTTCCTACGAGCAGTACTTC; CDR3aa: CASSQGLAGGLSSYEQYF
j_gene: TRBJ2-5; abundance: NA; d_gene: TRBD1; v_gene: TRBV28; CDR3nt: TGTGCCAGCAGTCTATGGGTCGGCAGGGGGTCCACTATCCAAGAGACCCAGTACTTC; CDR3aa: CASSLWVGRGSTIQETQYF
j_gene: TRBJ2-7; abundance: NA; d_gene: NA; v_gene: TRBV28; CDR3nt: TGTGCCAGCACCTTCGGGAGTTGGGGCACCTACGAGCAGTACTTC; CDR3aa: CASTFGSWGTYEQYF
j_gene: TRBJ2-7; abundance: NA; d_gene: TRBD1; v_gene: TRBV27; CDR3nt: TGTGCCAGCAGTTTGGAGGACAGGTCCAACCCCTACGAGCAGTACTTC; CDR3aa: CASSLEDRSNPYEQYF
j_gene: TRBJ2-5; abundance: NA; d_gene: TRBD1; v_gene: TRBV27; CDR3nt: TGTGCCAGCAGTGGACAGGCCTCACAAGAGACCCAGTACTTC; CDR3aa: CASSGQASQETQYF
j_gene: TRBJ2-7; abundance: NA; d_gene: TRBD2; v_gene: TRBV27; CDR3nt: TGTGCCAGCGGCCGGCCGACTAGCGGGCGCCTCGATCAGTACTTC; CDR3aa: CASGRPTSGRLDQYF
j_gene: TRBJ1-2; abundance: NA; d_gene: TRBD1; v_gene: TRBV6-1; CDR3nt: TGTGCCAGCACAGGGGGGAACTATGGCTACACCTTC; CDR3aa: CASTGGNYGYTF
j_gene: TRBJ1-1; abundance: NA; d_gene: NA; v_gene: TRBV2; CDR3nt: TGTGCCAGCAGTGATTTAGGGGACACTGAAGCTTTCTTT; CDR3aa: CASSDLGDTEAFF
j_gene: TRBJ2-7; abundance: few; d_gene: TRBD1; v_gene: TRBV5-1; CDR3nt: TGCGCCAGCAGCTTGGGCCCCCCGGGACAGAATCATTACCAGCAGTACTTC; CDR3aa: CASSLGPPGQNHYQQYF
j_gene: TRBJ1-5; abundance: NA; d_gene: NA; v_gene: TRBV5-8; CDR3nt: TGTGCCAGCAGCTTGGGCGGGGGCGGTGGCAATCAGCCCCAGCATTTT; CDR3aa: CASSLGGGGGNQPQHF
j_gene: TRBJ1-2; abundance: NA; d_gene: TRBD1; v_gene: TRBV29-1; CDR3nt: TGCAGCGTTGAAGAAGGCGGGGGGACAGGGCCCTATGGCTACACCTTC; CDR3aa: CSVEEGGGTGPYGYTF
j_gene: TRBJ2-3; abundance: NA; d_gene: NA; v_gene: TRBV27; CDR3nt: TGTGCCAGCAGCCACCCCGGCCTGACAGCTAGCACAGATACGCAGTATTTT; CDR3aa: CASSHPGLTASTDTQYF